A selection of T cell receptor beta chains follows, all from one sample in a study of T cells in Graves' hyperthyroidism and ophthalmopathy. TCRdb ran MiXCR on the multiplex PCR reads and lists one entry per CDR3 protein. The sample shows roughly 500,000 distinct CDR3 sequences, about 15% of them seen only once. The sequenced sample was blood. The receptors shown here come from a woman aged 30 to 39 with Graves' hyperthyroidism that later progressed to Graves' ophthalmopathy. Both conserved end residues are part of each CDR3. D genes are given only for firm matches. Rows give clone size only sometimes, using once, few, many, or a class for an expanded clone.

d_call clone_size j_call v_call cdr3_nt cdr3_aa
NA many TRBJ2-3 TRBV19 TGTGCCAGCGCCAACTTCCAGGGGAGCACAGATACGCAGTATTTT CASANFQGSTDTQYF
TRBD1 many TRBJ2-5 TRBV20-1 TGCAGTGCTAGAGATAGGGACAGACAAGAGACCCAGTACTTC CSARDRDRQETQYF
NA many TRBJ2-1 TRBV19 TGTGCCAGTAGTACTCCACGGGGTGAGCAGTTCTTC CASSTPRGEQFF
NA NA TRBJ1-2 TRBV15 TGTGCCACCAGCAGAGATTCGCCAACAAACTATGGCTACACCTTC CATSRDSPTNYGYTF
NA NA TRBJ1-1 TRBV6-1 TGTGCCAGCAGTGAAGTCGGAATGAACACTGAAGCTTTCTTT CASSEVGMNTEAFF
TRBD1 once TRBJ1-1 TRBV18 TGTGCCAGCTCCCTCCGGGACAGGGTTTACGCTGAAGCTTTCTTT CASSLRDRVYAEAFF
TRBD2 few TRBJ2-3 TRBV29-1 TGCAGCGTTCGGGTAGCGGGAGTAGATGATACGCAGTATTTT CSVRVAGVDDTQYF
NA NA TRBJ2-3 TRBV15 TGTGCCACCAACGACTCCCCTAGCACAGATACGCAGTATTTT CATNDSPSTDTQYF
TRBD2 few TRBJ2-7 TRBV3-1 TGTGCCAGCAGCCACCCTAGCGGGCCCTACGAGCAGTACTTC CASSHPSGPYEQYF
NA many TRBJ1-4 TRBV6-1 TGTGCCAGCACCCAATCGACAGCCGCGGATAAACTGTTTTTT CASTQSTAADKLFF
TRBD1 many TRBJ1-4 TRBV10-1 TGCGCCACCACAGGGGGTAGCGAAAAACTGTTTTTT CATTGGSEKLFF
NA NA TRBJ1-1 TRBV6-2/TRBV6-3 TGTGCCAGCAGTGACCCTTTGGGGGTGAACACTGAAGCTTTCTTT CASSDPLGVNTEAFF
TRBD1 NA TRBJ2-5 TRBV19 TGTGCCAGTAATCCGGACAGGGCTAAAGAGACCCAGTACTTC CASNPDRAKETQYF
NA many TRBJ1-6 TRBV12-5 TGTGCTAGTGGTTTGGTAAAAACAGGGCGGGATCCCCTCCACTTT CASGLVKTGRDPLHF
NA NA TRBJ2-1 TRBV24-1 TGTGCCACCAGTGATTTGCGCGAGGATCAGGGGGGGTTCTTC CATSDLREDQGGFF
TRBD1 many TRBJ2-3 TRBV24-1 TGTGCCACCAGTGAGGCCCGAGACAGGGGGCCAGATACGCAGTATTTT CATSEARDRGPDTQYF
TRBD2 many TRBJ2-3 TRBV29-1 TGCAGCGCCAGGGGGACTAGCGGGAGATCAGATACGCAGTATTTT CSARGTSGRSDTQYF
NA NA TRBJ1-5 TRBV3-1 TGTGCCAGCAGCCCCGAATATAGCAATCAGCCCCAGCATTTT CASSPEYSNQPQHF
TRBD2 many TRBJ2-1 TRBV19 TGTGCCAGTAGTAACCTAGCGGGGGTTAGCTCCTACAATGAGCAGTTCTTC CASSNLAGVSSYNEQFF
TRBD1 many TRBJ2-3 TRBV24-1 TGTGCCACCAGTGAAACAGGGGGCGGAGATACGCAGTATTTT CATSETGGGDTQYF
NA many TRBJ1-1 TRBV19 TGTGCCAGTAGTGTAACAGCAAGGTGGGACACTGAAGCTTTCTTT CASSVTARWDTEAFF
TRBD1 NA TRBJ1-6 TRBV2 TGTGCCAGCAGTGAGACAGGGGGCATCGAATTAAGCTCCTATAATTCACCCCTCCACTTT CASSETGGIELSSYNSPLHF
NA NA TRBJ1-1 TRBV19 TGTGCCAGTAGTATAGGCGGCAGTCTGAACACTGAAGCTTTCTTT CASSIGGSLNTEAFF
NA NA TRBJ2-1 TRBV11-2 TGTGCCAGCTCACCCCTATCCCCAGGCGGGGTAAAGGGCAATGAGCAGTTCTTC CASSPLSPGGVKGNEQFF
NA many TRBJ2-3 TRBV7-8 TGTGCCAGCAGCTTAGAGAGGGGTTTTAGGACAGATACGCAGTATTTT CASSLERGFRTDTQYF
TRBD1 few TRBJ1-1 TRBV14 TGTGCCAGCAGCCAAGATTGGGGACAGGGGGCGAACACTGAAGCTTTCTTT CASSQDWGQGANTEAFF
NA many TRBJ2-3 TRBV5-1 TGCGCCAGCAGCCGGTCCGACGGGGGCACAGATACGCAGTATTTT CASSRSDGGTDTQYF
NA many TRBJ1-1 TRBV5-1 TGCGCCAGCAGCTTGGCACAGGCGAACACTGAAGCTTTCTTT CASSLAQANTEAFF
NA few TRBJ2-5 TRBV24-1 TGTGCCACCAGTGATCTACAGGGGGGGGAGACCCAGTACTTC CATSDLQGGETQYF
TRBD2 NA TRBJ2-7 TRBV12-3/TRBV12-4 TGTGCCAGCAGTCCTCAGAAGGTTCTAGCGGGGGCCTACGAGCAGTACTTC CASSPQKVLAGAYEQYF
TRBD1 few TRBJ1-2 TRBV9 TGTGCCAGCAGGCGACTCTCCGGGACAGGGGGAGGCTACACCTTC CASRRLSGTGGGYTF
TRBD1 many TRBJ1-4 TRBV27 TGTGCCAGCAGTTTATCCATTCCGGGACAGTTTAATGAAAAACTGTTTTTT CASSLSIPGQFNEKLFF
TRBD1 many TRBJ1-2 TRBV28 TGTGCCACCTTTAGAAGGGACAGGGTAGGGTATGGCTACACCTTC CATFRRDRVGYGYTF
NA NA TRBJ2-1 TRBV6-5 TGTGCCAGCAGTTACTCTGGGGCAGCTGGTTCCTACAATGAGCAGTTCTTC CASSYSGAAGSYNEQFF
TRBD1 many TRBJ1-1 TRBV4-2 TGTGCCAGCAGCCAAGAACAGGGGGCTATTGAAGCTTTCTTT CASSQEQGAIEAFF
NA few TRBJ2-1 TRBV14 TGTGCCAGCAGCCAAGATCTTGGGGTCAATGAGCAGTTCTTC CASSQDLGVNEQFF
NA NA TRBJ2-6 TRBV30 TGTGCCTGGAGTGACTTTAGGCAGGCCCACGGCTCTGGGGCCAACGTCCTGACTTTC CAWSDFRQAHGSGANVLTF
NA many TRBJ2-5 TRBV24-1 TGTGCCACCAGTGATTTTGACGGGGAGACCCAGTACTTC CATSDFDGETQYF
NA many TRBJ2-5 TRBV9 TGTGCCAGCAGCGTAGCTACGGGAGCCCCTCAGGAGACCCAGTACTTC CASSVATGAPQETQYF
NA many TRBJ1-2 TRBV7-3 TGTGCCAGCAGCTTAAATGGGGACACCTATGGCTACACCTTC CASSLNGDTYGYTF
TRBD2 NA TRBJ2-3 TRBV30 TGTGCCTGGAGTCGCCTGACTAGCGGGAGGAGGAAGCAGTATTTT CAWSRLTSGRRKQYF
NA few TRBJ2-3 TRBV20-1 TGCAGTGCTAGAGGAGGGACACTGAACACAGATACGCAGTATTTT CSARGGTLNTDTQYF
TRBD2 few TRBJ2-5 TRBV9 TGTGCCAGCAGCGCCTCAAACGCGGGAGTTCGGGAGACCCAGTACTTC CASSASNAGVRETQYF
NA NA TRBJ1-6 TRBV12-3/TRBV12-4 TGTGCCAGCAGTCCCGGTCGGGGGGCGGTCTCACCCCTCCACTTT CASSPGRGAVSPLHF
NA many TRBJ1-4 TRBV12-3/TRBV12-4 TGTGCCAGCACCATGACCTCAACTAATGAAAAACTGTTTTTT CASTMTSTNEKLFF
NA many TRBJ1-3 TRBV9 TGTGCCAGCAGCTCTCACAAAGACGGAAACACCATATATTTT CASSSHKDGNTIYF
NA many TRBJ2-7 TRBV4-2 TGTGCCAGCAGCCAAGAATACGGGTATTACTCCTACGAGCAGTACTTC CASSQEYGYYSYEQYF
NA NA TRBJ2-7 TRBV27 TGTGCCAGCACCGGGGGGCCTAGCGGACTCTACGAGCAGTACTTC CASTGGPSGLYEQYF
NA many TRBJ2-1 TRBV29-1 TGCAGCGTTGAAGATACGGGGCGGGATGATGGTGAGCAGTTCTTC CSVEDTGRDDGEQFF
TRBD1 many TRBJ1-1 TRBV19 TGTGCCAGTAGGTGGGACAGGGGCTTCGACACTGAAGCTTTCTTT CASRWDRGFDTEAFF
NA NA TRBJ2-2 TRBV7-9 TGTGCCAGCAGCTTATCTTTGGGACTGGGTTACGCCGGGGAGCTGTTTTTT CASSLSLGLGYAGELFF
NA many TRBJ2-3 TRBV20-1 TGCAGTGCTACCAGGACGGCAGGGGATATTACAGATACGCAGTATTTT CSATRTAGDITDTQYF
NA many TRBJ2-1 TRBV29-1 TGCAGCGTTGAAGGGCAGAGCAATGAGCAGTTCTTC CSVEGQSNEQFF